This T cell receptor beta chain stems from a study of cytomegalovirus exposure and HLA in healthy donors. The V gene lost 2 bases and the J gene lost 5 bases, with 13 bases spanning the gap. Germline CDR1 reads MNHNY; CDR2 reads SVGAGI (reference sequence). This CDR3 has 15 amino acids. As concerns this clone: What it binds is not known.

While unrecorded immune exposures were likely, the donors were nominally healthy when sampled. Study-level points and caveats: A previous analysis found most TCR beta V segments productive roughly 87% or roughly 30% of the time. Analysis was performed later, and it showed HLA-associated TCR beta chains to be more clonally expanded than equally common others.

Primers included in the PCR were 60 Vbeta and 13 Jbeta primers. Produced via immunoSEQ multiplex PCR; TCRdb's table is partial and in-frame only. The data hold some 130,000 clones, with over 70% observed a single time. The sequence came from a man between 18 and 29 years old in good health and CMV-seronegative. The sequencing input was PBMCs. The chain is built from TRBV6-6 and TRBJ2-1; D is possibly TRBD2 (5 bases). The CDR3 protein is CASSYRVLGDNEQFF. Written as DNA, the CDR3 is TGTGCCAGCAGTTACAGGGTCCTCGGGGACAATGAGCAGTTCTTC.